Below are 10 T cell receptor beta chains sequenced from a single sample in a study of T cell responses to AZD1222 COVID-19 vaccine. Data came from immunoSEQ multiplex PCR; TCRdb stores just in-frame clones and leaves some out. The table includes 150,000 to 190,000 clones, roughly nine tenths detected once. The material was peripheral blood, obtained after recovery from COVID-19. These receptors all come from an adult who had recovered from COVID-19.

J is TRBJ1-6 and V is TRBV27; D remains ambiguous. The germline CDR1 and CDR2 sequences are MNHEY and SMNVEV (reference sequence). The CDR3 is 14 residues long. V was clipped by 4 bases and J by 7 bases, with 11 bases between them. This CDR3 reads CASSSGLRNSPLHF. The CDR3 DNA reads TGTGCCAGCAGTTCCGGACTTAGAAATTCACCCCTCCACTTT.

J is TRBJ1-1 and V is TRBV19; no clear D. The V and J ends lost 8 bases and 4 bases respectively, with 17 bases between them. In germline, CDR1 is LNHDA, CDR2 SQIVND (reference sequence). There are 14 residues in the CDR3. The CDR3 is CASWSETRTTEAFF. In DNA form, the CDR3 reads TGTGCCAGTTGGTCCGAGACGCGGACCACTGAAGCTTTCTTT.

In DNA form, the CDR3 reads TGTGCCAGCAGCCCGGGGGGCCCTGACTATGGCTACACCTTC. Amino acids: CASSPGGPDYGYTF. The rearrangement links TRBV7-9 to TRBJ1-2; possible D gene TRBD1, 6 bases. Germline loops: CDR1 SEHNR, CDR2 FQNEAQ (reference sequence). This CDR3 spans 14 amino acids. Trimming removed 5 bases at V and 3 bases at J, with 13 bases between. The full variable domain, in which reference TRBV7-9 and TRBJ1-2 provide the parts outside the CDR3, is DTGVSQNPRHKITKRGQNVTFRCDPISEHNRLYWYRQTLGQGPEFLTYFQNEAQLEKSRLLSDRFSAERPKGSFSTLEIQRTEQGDSAMYLCASSPGGPDYGYTFGSGTRLTVV.

The CDR3 protein is CASRSLSRGLRSPLHF. DNA of the CDR3: TGTGCCAGCAGAAGTCTATCCAGGGGGCTACGTTCACCCCTCCACTTT. The chain has TRBV7-8 and TRBJ1-6; the match to TRBD1 covers 8 bases. The CDR3 totals 16 residues. The junction had 13 bases not matched to a gene; V was cut back by 6 bases and J by 9 bases. Germline CDR1 and CDR2: SGHVS and FQNEAQ.

The chain joins TRBV25-1 to TRBJ2-7; 8 bases fit TRBD1. Germline CDR1 MGHDK, CDR2 SYGVNS. The CDR3 runs 14 residues. After removal of 4 bases from V and 3 bases from J, the junction contained 5 bases not matched to a gene. DNA for the CDR3: TGTGCCAGCAGTGTCACAGGGGGGAACTACGAGCAGTACTTC. Protein: CASSVTGGNYEQYF.

V gene TRBV19 combines with J gene TRBJ1-5, with D maybe TRBD1 (5 bases). Deletions cut 4 bases from V and 4 bases from J, with 8 bases between. Looked up from germline, CDR1 is LNHDA and CDR2 is SQIVND (reference sequence). The CDR3 has 13 amino acids. The CDR3 region is CASSKDKNQPQHF. DNA of the CDR3: TGTGCCAGTAGTAAGGACAAGAATCAGCCCCAGCATTTT.

This clone was seen a single time. The chain uses TRBV7-9 and TRBJ2-7; TRBD1 aligns across 9 bases. This CDR3 contains 14 residues. With 5 bases clipped from V and 6 bases from J, the junction kept 8 bases outside the gene matches. CDR1 is SEHNR and CDR2 is FQNEAQ in the germline V gene (reference sequence). CDR3 residues: CASSVSGTGLEQYF. As DNA, the CDR3 is TGTGCCAGCAGCGTATCCGGGACAGGGCTCGAGCAGTACTTC.

The chain links TRBV14 to TRBJ2-7, with D perhaps given as TRBD1 or TRBD2 (5 bases each). Looked up from germline, CDR1 is SGHDN and CDR2 is FVKESK. The CDR3 runs to 17 residues. V was trimmed by 4 bases and J by 2 bases, leaving 21 bases between them. CDR3 coding DNA: TGTGCCAGCAGCCCGACTTACTCCGGGACGCAAGCCTACGAGCAGTACTTC. Translated, it gives CASSPTYSGTQAYEQYF.

V is TRBV27 and J is TRBJ2-2, with 10 positions matching TRBD2. The length of the CDR3 is 16 residues. Germline values: CDR1 MNHEY, CDR2 SMNVEV (reference sequence). V lost 4 bases and J lost 4; bases outside the gene matches: 6. CDR3 protein: CASSSPAGGPTGELFF. The CDR3 DNA follows: TGTGCCAGCAGTTCCCCAGCGGGAGGGCCCACCGGGGAGCTGTTTTTT.

The rearrangement uses TRBV7-9 and TRBJ2-6; perhaps TRBD1 as D (5 bases). The V gene lost 1 base and the J gene lost 4 bases, with 17 bases spanning the gap. The CDR3 is 18 amino acids. CDR1 is SEHNR and CDR2 is FQNEAQ in the germline V gene (reference sequence). The CDR3 sequence: CASSLDWGSLEGANVLTF. CDR3 coding DNA: TGTGCCAGCAGCTTAGATTGGGGCAGTTTGGAAGGGGCCAACGTCCTGACTTTC.